The following is a T cell receptor (beta chain) sequence with its context. Authors' data handling: Nucleated cell number was recorded as an estimate derived from reference gene primer amplification. The assay was immunoSEQ multiplex PCR, and TCRdb's table has in-frame clones only and misses some. That table supplies the V and J calls and clone size; D and trimming were determined from the DNA. Seen here are roughly 250,000 clones, about 86% observed once, and the top ten hold 2.5% to 3%. This sample was included in a study of blood T cell repertoires in COVID-19. Study-wide context: Samples taken during acute and convalescent COVID-19 were collected in the United States, Italy and Spain. From T cells, B-cell-depleted T cells, or PBMCs came the material, which was cDNA or gDNA.

CDR1 is LNHDA and CDR2 is SQIVND in the germline V gene (reference sequence). The CDR3 has 16 residues. V lost 7 bases and J 1 base, leaving 17 bases between the germline ends. The TCR originated in a woman aged 55-69 years with active or convalescent COVID-19. The V call is TRBV19, the J call TRBJ1-5; D unclear. Material for sequencing was peripheral blood. In nucleotides, the CDR3 is TGTGCCAGTAAGGTCGGAGGGAATAAAAGCAATCAGCCCCAGCATTTT. Its translation: CASKVGGNKSNQPQHF.